Presented here are 9 T cell receptor beta chains from one specimen sequenced in a study of chemoradiotherapy in HPV16-positive cancers. Sequencing used immunoSEQ multiplex PCR; TCRdb keeps in-frame clones, though not all of them. The table records 9,500 to 11,000 clones, 74% of them present only once. The material was obtained from a patient who underwent chemoradiotherapy. Receptor source: a human donor with HPV-associated anogenital cancer.

This clone has just one count. This chain uses TRBV6-1 with TRBJ1-1; no firm D call. This CDR3 spans 13 amino acids. Between the trimmed V and J ends, which lost 6 bases and 1 base, there was a span of 9 bases. Germline V gives CDR1 MNHNS, CDR2 SASEGT. The chain's CDR3 is CASRRAQNTEAFF. The CDR3 DNA sequence: TGTGCCAGCAGGAGGGCTCAGAACACTGAAGCTTTCTTT.

The chain links TRBV11-2 to TRBJ2-5, with D perhaps TRBD2 (6 bases). The CDR3 length is 15 residues. The germline V and J ends were trimmed by 3 bases and 2 bases, with 13 bases remaining between them. Per the germline V gene, CDR1 is SGHAT and CDR2 is FQNNGV. The CDR3 loop is CASSFPGEVQETQYF. CDR3 coding DNA: TGTGCCAGCAGCTTCCCCGGGGAGGTTCAAGAGACCCAGTACTTC.

In this sample, this clone turned up once. The CDR3, as DNA: TGTGCCAGCAGCTTGCTAACCGACAGCTCCTATAATTCACCCCTCCACTTT. Translating it yields CASSLLTDSSYNSPLHF. The chain couples TRBV7-6 to TRBJ1-6, with a weak D call TRBD1 (5 bases). Deletions cut 3 bases from V and 0 bases from J, with 12 bases between. CDR3 length: 17 residues. Looked up from germline, CDR1 is SGHVS and CDR2 is FNYEAQ.

V gene TRBV30 combines with J gene TRBJ2-6; D is possibly TRBD1 (5 bases). CDR1 and CDR2 from the germline V gene are GTSNPN and SVGIG (reference sequence). Trimming pared 3 bases from V and 0 bases from J, leaving 15 bases between. CDR3 size: 17 residues. CDR3 residues: CAWSLGHIYSGANVLTF. The CDR3 coding sequence is TGTGCCTGGAGCTTAGGACACATCTACTCTGGGGCCAACGTCCTGACTTTC.

This chain links TRBV7-2 with TRBJ2-3, with 11 bases matching TRBD2. Germline values: CDR1 SGHTA, CDR2 FQGNSA. CDR3 size: 14 residues. V lost 3 bases to trimming and J lost 5 bases; unmatched junction nucleotides: 1. CDR3: CASSFSGGEDTQYF. DNA of the CDR3: TGTGCCAGCAGCTTTAGCGGGGGGGAAGATACGCAGTATTTT. The whole variable domain, filled in from reference TRBV7-2 and TRBJ2-3, reads GAGVSQSPSNKVTEKGKDVELRCDPISGHTALYWYRQSLGQGLEFLIYFQGNSAPDKSGLPSDRFSAERTGGSVSTLTIQRTQQEDSAVYLCASSFSGGEDTQYFGPGTRLTVL.

Here the CDR3 reads CASSQVFGQGANYNEQFF. CDR3 bases: TGCGCCAGCAGCCAGGTTTTCGGACAGGGGGCAAACTACAATGAGCAGTTCTTC. The chain links TRBV4-3 to TRBJ2-1; 11 bases agree with TRBD1. Losses at the gene ends were 3 bases for V and 3 bases for J; bases not matched to a gene: 10. CDR1 is LGHNA and CDR2 is YSLEER in the germline V gene. The CDR3 extends over 18 amino acids.

J is TRBJ1-3 and V is TRBV11-3; D not resolved. The germline gives CDR1 SGHNT, CDR2 YENEEA. This CDR3 is built from 15 residues. The ends were cut back, 0 bases at V and 0 bases at J, with 6 bases in the middle. As DNA, the CDR3 is TGTGCCAGCAGCTTAGACGGAGGCTCTGGAAACACCATATATTTT. Translating it yields CASSLDGGSGNTIYF.

This clone has just one count. The chain uses TRBV7-2 and TRBJ2-7; D is possibly TRBD1 or TRBD2 (6 bases each). V lost 6 bases to trimming and J lost 2 bases, with 14 bases between them. CDR3 length equals 14 residues. The V gene's germline CDR1 is SGHTA and CDR2 FQGNSA. DNA of the CDR3: TGTGCCAGCAGTCTTAGGGGGGCGGCCTACGAGCAGTACGTC. Residues: CASSLRGAAYEQYV.

The chain is built from TRBV4-1 and TRBJ2-5; D call uncertain. The CDR3 extends over 13 amino acids. Germline CDR1 reads MGHRA; CDR2 reads YSYEKL. The V gene lost 4 bases and the J gene lost 6 bases, with 12 bases spanning the gap. The CDR3 DNA is TGCGCCAGCAGCCCCCGCCTCACCCAGACCCAGTACTTC. This translates into CASSPRLTQTQYF.